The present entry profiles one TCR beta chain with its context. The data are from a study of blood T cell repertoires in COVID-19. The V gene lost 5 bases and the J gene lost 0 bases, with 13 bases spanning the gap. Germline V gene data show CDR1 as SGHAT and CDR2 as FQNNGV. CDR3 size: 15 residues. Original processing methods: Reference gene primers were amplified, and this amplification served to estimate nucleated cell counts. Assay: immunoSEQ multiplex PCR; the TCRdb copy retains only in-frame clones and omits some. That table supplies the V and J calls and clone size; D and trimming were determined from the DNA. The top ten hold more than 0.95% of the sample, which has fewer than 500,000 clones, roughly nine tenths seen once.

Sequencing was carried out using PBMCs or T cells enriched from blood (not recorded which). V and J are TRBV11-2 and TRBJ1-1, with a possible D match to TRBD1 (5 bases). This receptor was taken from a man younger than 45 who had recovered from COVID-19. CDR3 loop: CASSQATALNTEAFF. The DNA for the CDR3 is TGTGCCAGCAGCCAAGCGACAGCCCTGAACACTGAAGCTTTCTTT.